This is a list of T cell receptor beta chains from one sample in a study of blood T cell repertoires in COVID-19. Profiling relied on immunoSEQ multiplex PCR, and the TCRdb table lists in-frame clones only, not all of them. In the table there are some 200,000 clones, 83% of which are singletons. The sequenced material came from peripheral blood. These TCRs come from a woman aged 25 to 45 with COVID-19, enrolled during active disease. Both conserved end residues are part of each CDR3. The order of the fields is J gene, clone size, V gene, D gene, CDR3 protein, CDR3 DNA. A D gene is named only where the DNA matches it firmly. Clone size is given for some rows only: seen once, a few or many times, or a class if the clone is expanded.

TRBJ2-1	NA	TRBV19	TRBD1	CASPKGRGRGEQFF	TGTGCCAGTCCCAAGGGCAGGGGGCGGGGTGAGCAGTTCTTC
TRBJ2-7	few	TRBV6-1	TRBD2	CASSEKSGGSHEQYF	TGTGCCAGCAGTGAAAAATCGGGAGGGAGCCACGAGCAGTACTTC
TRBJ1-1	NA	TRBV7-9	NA	CASSPRSHMNTEAFF	TGTGCCAGCAGCCCTCGCAGTCACATGAACACTGAAGCTTTCTTT
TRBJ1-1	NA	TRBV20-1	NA	CSASRAGGINTEAFF	TGCAGTGCAAGTCGGGCCGGGGGGATTAACACTGAAGCTTTCTTT
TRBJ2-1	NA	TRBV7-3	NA	CASSFRQSNSYNEQFF	TGTGCCAGCAGCTTTAGACAGTCTAACTCCTACAATGAGCAGTTCTTC
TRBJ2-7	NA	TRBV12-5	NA	CASGTSDAAYEQYF	TGTGCTAGTGGTACCTCCGACGCGGCGTACGAGCAGTACTTC
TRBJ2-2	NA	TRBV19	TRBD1	CASSPRQGALDTGELFF	TGTGCCAGTAGTCCAAGACAGGGGGCTTTGGACACCGGGGAGCTGTTTTTT
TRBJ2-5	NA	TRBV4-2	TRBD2	CASSQGGAGKETQYF	TGTGCCAGCAGCCAAGGAGGAGCGGGGAAAGAGACCCAGTACTTC
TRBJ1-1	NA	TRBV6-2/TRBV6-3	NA	CASSWGGTEAFF	TGTGCCAGCAGTTGGGGGGGGACTGAAGCTTTCTTT
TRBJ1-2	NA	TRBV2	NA	CASSKDSQYGYTF	TGTGCCAGCAGTAAGGACAGCCAGTATGGCTACACCTTC
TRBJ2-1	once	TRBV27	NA	CASSISVPGNEQFF	TGTGCCAGCAGTATCTCGGTCCCCGGCAATGAGCAGTTCTTC
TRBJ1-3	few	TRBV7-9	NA	CAIARVSSSGNTIYF	TGTGCCATCGCACGGGTCTCAAGCTCTGGAAACACCATATATTTT
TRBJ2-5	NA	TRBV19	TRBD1	CASSNGQGASRETQYF	TGTGCCAGTAGTAATGGACAGGGGGCATCCAGGGAGACCCAGTACTTC
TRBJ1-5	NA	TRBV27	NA	CASSFEGRENQPQHF	TGTGCCAGCAGTTTCGAGGGGCGGGAAAATCAGCCCCAGCATTTT
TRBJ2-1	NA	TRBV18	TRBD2	CASSPPAGGYNEQFF	TGTGCCAGCTCACCACCAGCGGGAGGATACAATGAGCAGTTCTTC
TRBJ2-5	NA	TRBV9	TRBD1	CASSGGTGEGETQYF	TGTGCCAGCAGCGGCGGGACAGGGGAGGGAGAGACCCAGTACTTC
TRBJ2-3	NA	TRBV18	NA	CASSPLGGGLNADTQYF	TGTGCCAGCTCACCACTAGGTGGCGGTCTCAACGCAGATACGCAGTATTTT
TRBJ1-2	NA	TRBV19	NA	CASSIGGAGEGYTF	TGTGCCAGTAGTATTGGTGGGGCAGGGGAAGGCTACACCTTC